The T cell receptor beta chain described here comes from a study of OX40 agonist ivuxolimab in advanced cancers. Study information: An agonistic human IgG2 monoclonal antibody against OX40 (CD134) was given.

The CDR3 has 15 amino acids. The V and J ends lost 4 bases and 5 bases respectively, with 18 bases between them. The germline V gene has CDR1 SGHRS and CDR2 YFSETQ. The study's findings and limits: CD8+ T cells (on average) carried more expanded clones than CD4+ T cells.

If patients had autoimmune disease history or systemic immunosuppression, they were excluded. To note about this clone: Its antigen is undetermined.

TCRdb keeps only in-frame clones here, not all; method: immunoSEQ multiplex PCR. The table shows about 160,000 clones, with 94% occurring only once. The chain joins TRBV5-1 to TRBJ1-1, with a possible D match to TRBD1 (5 bases). Sequences were derived from CD4+ or CD8+ T cells sorted from blood, sampled in a trial of the OX40 agonist ivuxolimab. This TCR was sampled from an adult with an advanced solid tumor such as melanoma, head and neck, liver or kidney cancer. The CDR3 sequence: CASSTRGGAGTEAFF. The CDR3, as DNA: TGCGCCAGCAGCACCCGCGGAGGGGCCGGTACTGAAGCTTTCTTT.